This T cell receptor beta chain was profiled in a study of siplizumab effects on memory and regulatory T cells. V lost 6 bases to trimming and J lost 5 bases; unmatched junction nucleotides: 9. The CDR3 is 17 residues long. Germline CDR1 and CDR2: SGHVS and FQNEAQ. Per sample, the assay covered approximately 100,000 TCR templates. Assay: immunoSEQ multiplex PCR; the TCRdb copy retains only in-frame clones and omits some. The sample has about 82,000 clones; 80% to 90% are singletons. The gene calls are TRBV7-8 and TRBJ1-6, with 11 nucleotides matching TRBD1. Sequencing was done on a sample of Tregs sorted from blood. The sequence came from a human donor in good health. The CDR3 nucleotides are TGTGCCAGCAGGCCAGGGACAGGGGGTCCCAATAATTCACCCCTCCACTTT. It encodes CASRPGTGGPNNSPLHF.